The clone carrying this T cell receptor beta chain was counted only a few times. Its antigen is still unknown. Treatment indicated: randomized to nivolumab then ipilimumab (arm A) or the reverse (arm B). Germline loops: CDR1 MNHEY, CDR2 SMNVEV (reference sequence). The junction had 3 bases not matched to a gene; V was cut back by 5 bases and J by 4 bases. The CDR3 runs 13 residues. The data were obtained in a study of sequential checkpoint blockade in melanoma. Study overall: First-line arms were nivolumab then ipilimumab, or the reverse, randomized 1:1. TCRbeta immunosequencing was performed on DNA from roughly 90 pretreatment melanoma tumor samples.

The study, taken as a whole, reports: PD-L1 staining and CD8+ counts, not mutational load, tracked tumor T-cell clonality. In arm A, pretreatment tumor clonality was associated with response.

Data came from immunoSEQ multiplex PCR; TCRdb stores just in-frame clones and leaves some out. The table has 5,500 to 6,500 clones, roughly a quarter seen once. The TCR was taken from a human donor with melanoma. The chain combines TRBV27 with TRBJ2-5; the match to TRBD1 covers 8 bases. The source material was tumor tissue (inferred from file names), sampled from a patient given nivolumab and ipilimumab in sequence. CDR3 region: CASSAQGAETQYF. The CDR3 bases are TGTGCCAGCAGTGCCCAGGGGGCAGAGACCCAGTACTTC.